This T cell receptor beta chain was recovered during a study of CD8 T cells in Susac syndrome. The RNA, roughly 0.5 to 1 ug, was put through reverse transcription using random hexamers. TCRdb recomputed calls from the immunoSEQ multiplex PCR reads with MiXCR, one row per CDR3 protein. The sample yields around 300,000 distinct CDR3 sequences, about 91% seen once. V lost 4 bases and J 3 bases, leaving 26 bases between the germline ends. Per germline, CDR1 SGHDT and CDR2 YYEEEE. The length of the CDR3 is 18 residues. The TCR comes from a human donor with multiple sclerosis. The chain carries TRBV5-6 and TRBJ2-7; tentatively, D is TRBD1 (5 bases). Sequenced input: CD4+ T cells from PBMCs. CDR3 in amino acids: CASSRYGAARGLGYEQYF. The CDR3 DNA follows: TGTGCCAGCAGCCGCTATGGGGCAGCGAGAGGTCTCGGCTACGAGCAGTACTTC. Together with reference TRBV5-6 and TRBJ2-7, the CDR3 gives the full variable domain: DAGVTQSPTHLIKTRGQQVTLRCSPKSGHDTVSWYQQALGQGPQFIFQYYEEEERQRGNFPDRFSGHQFPNYSSELNVNALLLGDSALYLCASSRYGAARGLGYEQYFGPGTRLTVT.